The clone carrying this T cell receptor (beta chain) was counted many times. A single record per CDR3 protein comes from TCRdb applying MiXCR to the 5' RACE reads. The table includes 40,000 or so distinct CDR3 sequences, approximately 7.9% detected once. The sample originates from a study of early T cells in non-severe SARS-CoV-2 infection. Germline-derived CDR1 and CDR2 are SGHNT and YYREEE (reference sequence). Trimming took 4 bases from V and 3 from J; bases not matched to a gene: 8. The CDR3 totals 15 residues. The chain couples TRBV5-4 to TRBJ1-1, with TRBD1 matching 8 bases. Sequences were derived from whole blood, sampled at baseline. The source is an adult who was a healthcare worker with PCR-confirmed SARS-CoV-2 infection or an uninfected control (not recorded which). The DNA for the CDR3 is TGTGCCAGCAGCCCAGGCAGGGGGCGCGACACTGAAGCTTTCTTT. Its protein is CASSPGRGRDTEAFF.